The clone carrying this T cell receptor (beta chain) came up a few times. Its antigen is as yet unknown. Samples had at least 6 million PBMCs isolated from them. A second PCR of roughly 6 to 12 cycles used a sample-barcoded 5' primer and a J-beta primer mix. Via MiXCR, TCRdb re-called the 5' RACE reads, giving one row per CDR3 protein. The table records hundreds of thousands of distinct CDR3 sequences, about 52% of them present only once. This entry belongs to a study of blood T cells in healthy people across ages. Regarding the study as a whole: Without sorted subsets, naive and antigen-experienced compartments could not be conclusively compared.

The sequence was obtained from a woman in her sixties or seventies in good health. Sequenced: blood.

CDR3: CASSQAADQGSESMLTF. The DNA of the CDR3 is TGTGCCAGCAGCCAAGCCGCGGACCAAGGGTCCGAAAGCATGTTGACTTTC. The chain carries TRBV4-2 and TRBJ2-6; D is unresolved. V was cut by 1 base and J by 17 bases, with 27 bases left in between. Germline V gene data show CDR1 as LGHNA and CDR2 as YNFKEQ. The CDR3 spans 17 residues.